The sequence of this T cell receptor beta chain was determined in a study of preoperative IRX-2 immunotherapy in early breast cancer. Indicated treatment: preoperative locoregional IRX-2 cytokine immunotherapy. This table comes from immunoSEQ multiplex PCR, and its TCRdb copy is limited to in-frame clones, with some not included. This sample has more than 20,000 clones, with roughly 80% found just once. Germline lookup yields CDR1 SGHRS and CDR2 YFSETQ. The CDR3 extends over 15 amino acids. V was clipped by 3 bases and J by 0 bases; unmatched bases: 5. The origin of this receptor is a human donor with breast cancer. V usage is TRBV5-1 and J usage is TRBJ1-1, with 7 bases that match TRBD1. This specimen consisted of lymph node tissue, obtained before IRX-2 immunotherapy. The CDR3: CASSSVGQMNTEAFF. CDR3 DNA sequence: TGCGCCAGCAGCTCTGTGGGACAGATGAACACTGAAGCTTTCTTT. The whole variable domain, filled in from reference TRBV5-1 and TRBJ1-1, reads KAGVTQTPRYLIKTRGQQVTLSCSPISGHRSVSWYQQTPGQGLQFLFEYFSETQRNKGNFPGRFSGRQFSNSRSEMNVSTLELGDSALYLCASSSVGQMNTEAFFGQGTRLTVV.